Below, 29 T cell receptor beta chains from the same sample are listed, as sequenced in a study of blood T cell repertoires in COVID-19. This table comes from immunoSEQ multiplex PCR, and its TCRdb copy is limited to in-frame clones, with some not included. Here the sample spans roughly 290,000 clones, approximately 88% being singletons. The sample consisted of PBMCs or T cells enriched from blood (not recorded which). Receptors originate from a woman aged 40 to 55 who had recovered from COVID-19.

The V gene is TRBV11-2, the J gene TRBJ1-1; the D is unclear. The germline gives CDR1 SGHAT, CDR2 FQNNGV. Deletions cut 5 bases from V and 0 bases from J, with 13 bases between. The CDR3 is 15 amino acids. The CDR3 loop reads CASSQMTKMNTEAFF. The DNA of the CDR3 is TGTGCCAGCAGCCAAATGACAAAAATGAACACTGAAGCTTTCTTT. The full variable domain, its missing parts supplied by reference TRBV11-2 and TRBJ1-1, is EAGVAQSPRYKIIEKRQSVAFWCNPISGHATLYWYQQILGQGPKLLIQFQNNGVVDDSQLPKDRFSAERLKGVDSTLKIQPAKLEDSAVYLCASSQMTKMNTEAFFGQGTRLTVV.

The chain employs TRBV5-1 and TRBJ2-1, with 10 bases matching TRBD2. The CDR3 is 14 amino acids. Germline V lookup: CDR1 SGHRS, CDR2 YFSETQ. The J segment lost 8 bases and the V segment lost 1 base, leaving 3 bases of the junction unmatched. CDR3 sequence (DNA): TGCGCCAGCAGCTTGAGAGCGGGAGGGGATGAGCAGTTCTTC. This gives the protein CASSLRAGGDEQFF.

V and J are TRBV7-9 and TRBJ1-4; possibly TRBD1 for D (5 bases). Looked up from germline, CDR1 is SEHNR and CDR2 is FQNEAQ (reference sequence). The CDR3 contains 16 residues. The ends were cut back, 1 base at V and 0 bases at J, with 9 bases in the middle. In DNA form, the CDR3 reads TGTGCCAGCAGCTTAGGGTCGACAGCAACTAATGAAAAACTGTTTTTT. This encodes CASSLGSTATNEKLFF.

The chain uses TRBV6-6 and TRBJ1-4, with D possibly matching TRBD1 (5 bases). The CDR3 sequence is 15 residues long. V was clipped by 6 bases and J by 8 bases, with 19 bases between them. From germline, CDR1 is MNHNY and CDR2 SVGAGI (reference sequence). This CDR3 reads CASSPLGRVREKLFF. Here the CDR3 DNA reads TGTGCCAGCAGCCCCTTGGGCAGGGTACGAGAAAAACTGTTTTTT.

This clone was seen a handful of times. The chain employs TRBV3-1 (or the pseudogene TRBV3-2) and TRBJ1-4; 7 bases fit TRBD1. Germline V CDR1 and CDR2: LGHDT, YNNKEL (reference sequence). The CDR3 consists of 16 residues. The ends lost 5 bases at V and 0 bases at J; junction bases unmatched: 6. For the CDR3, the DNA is TGTGCCAGCAGCGGCGGAGGGGGCGCAACTAATGAAAAACTGTTTTTT. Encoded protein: CASSGGGGATNEKLFF.

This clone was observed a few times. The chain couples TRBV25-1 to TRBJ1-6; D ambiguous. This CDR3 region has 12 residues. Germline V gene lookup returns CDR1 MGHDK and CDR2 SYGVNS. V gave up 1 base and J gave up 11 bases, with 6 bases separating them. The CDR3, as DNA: TGTGCCAGCAGTGAATTGTCGGCACCCCTCCACTTT. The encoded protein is CASSELSAPLHF.

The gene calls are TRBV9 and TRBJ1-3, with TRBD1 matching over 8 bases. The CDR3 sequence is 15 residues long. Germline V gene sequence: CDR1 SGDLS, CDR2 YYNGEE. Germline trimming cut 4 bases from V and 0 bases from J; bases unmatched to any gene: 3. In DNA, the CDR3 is TGTGCCAGCAGCCTTGGGACAGGCTCTGGAAACACCATATATTTT. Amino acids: CASSLGTGSGNTIYF.

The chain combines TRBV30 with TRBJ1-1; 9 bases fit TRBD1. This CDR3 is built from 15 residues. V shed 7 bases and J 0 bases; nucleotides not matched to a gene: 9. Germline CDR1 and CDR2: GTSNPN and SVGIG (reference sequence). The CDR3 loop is CAYNRDRALNTEAFF. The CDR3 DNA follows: TGTGCCTACAACCGGGACAGGGCCCTGAACACTGAAGCTTTCTTT.

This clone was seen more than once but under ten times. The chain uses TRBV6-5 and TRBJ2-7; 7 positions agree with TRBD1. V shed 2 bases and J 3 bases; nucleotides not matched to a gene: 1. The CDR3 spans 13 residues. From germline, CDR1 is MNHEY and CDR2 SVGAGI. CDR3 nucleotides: TGTGCCAGCAGTTACCGACAGGGCTACGAGCAGTACTTC. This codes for CASSYRQGYEQYF.

Written as DNA, the CDR3 is TGTGCCAGCAGCCGGGGGTCCGACAGGATCGATCAGCCCCAGCATTTT. Translated: CASSRGSDRIDQPQHF. The chain is built from TRBV7-8 and TRBJ1-5, with a tentative D call TRBD1 (6 bases). In germline, CDR1 is SGHVS, CDR2 FQNEAQ. Trimming removed 5 bases at V and 5 bases at J, with 19 bases between. CDR3 length equals 16 residues.

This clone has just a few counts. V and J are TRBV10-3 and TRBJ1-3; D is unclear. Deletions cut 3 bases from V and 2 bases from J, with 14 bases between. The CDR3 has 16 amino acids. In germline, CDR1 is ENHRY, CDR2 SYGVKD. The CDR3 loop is CAISDPGARTGNTIYF. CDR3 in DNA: TGTGCCATCAGTGATCCCGGTGCCAGGACTGGAAACACCATATATTTT.

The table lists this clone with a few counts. This CDR3 reads CANSRFGDSYRSGANVLTF. Here the CDR3 DNA reads TGTGCCAACAGTAGGTTCGGGGACAGTTATCGATCTGGGGCCAACGTCCTGACTTTC. The chain joins TRBV19 to TRBJ2-6, with 7 bases that match TRBD1. CDR1 LNHDA and CDR2 SQIVND come from the germline V gene (reference sequence). J gave up 1 base and V 10 bases, and 19 bases lay outside the gene matches. This CDR3 region has 19 residues. The full variable domain, completed using reference TRBV19 and TRBJ2-6, is DGGITQSPKYLFRKEGQNVTLSCEQNLNHDAMYWYRQDPGQGLRLIYYSQIVNDFQKGDIAEGYSVSREKKESFPLTVTSAQKNPTAFYLCANSRFGDSYRSGANVLTFGAGSRLTVL.

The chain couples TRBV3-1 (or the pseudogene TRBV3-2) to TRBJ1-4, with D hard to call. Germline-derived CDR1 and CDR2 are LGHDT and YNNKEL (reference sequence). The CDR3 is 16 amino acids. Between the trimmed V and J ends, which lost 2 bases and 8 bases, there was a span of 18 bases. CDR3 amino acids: CASSQLKAGGGEKLFF. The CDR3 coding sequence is TGTGCCAGCAGCCAACTAAAGGCAGGAGGAGGGGAAAAACTGTTTTTT.

The CDR3 region is CASSQLPPGLAAIEQYF. The DNA for the CDR3 is TGTGCCAGCAGCCAGTTACCTCCGGGACTAGCGGCGATAGAGCAGTACTTC. This chain links TRBV4-2 with TRBJ2-7; 11 positions agree with TRBD2. The CDR3 sequence is 17 residues long. Germline CDR1 and CDR2: LGHNA and YNFKEQ. Losses at the gene ends were 3 bases for V and 7 bases for J; bases not matched to a gene: 14.

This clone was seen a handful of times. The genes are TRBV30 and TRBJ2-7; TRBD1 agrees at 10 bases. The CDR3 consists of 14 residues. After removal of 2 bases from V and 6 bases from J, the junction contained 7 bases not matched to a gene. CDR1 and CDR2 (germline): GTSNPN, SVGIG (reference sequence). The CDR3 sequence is CAWSKGQGLPEQYF. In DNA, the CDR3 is TGTGCCTGGAGTAAGGGACAGGGGTTACCCGAGCAGTACTTC.

The CDR3: CAWLEDGGEKLFF. The CDR3, as DNA: TGTGCCTGGCTAGAGGACGGGGGGGAAAAACTGTTTTTT. The chain recombines TRBV30 with TRBJ1-4; a possible D gene is TRBD1 (5 bases). Deletions cut 5 bases from V and 8 bases from J, with 15 bases between. Germline lookup yields CDR1 GTSNPN and CDR2 SVGIG (reference sequence). This CDR3 has 13 amino acids.

For the CDR3, the DNA is TGTGCCTGGAGTCCGGGACTGCCGAACACTGAAGCTTTCTTT. This translates into CAWSPGLPNTEAFF. The chain employs TRBV30 and TRBJ1-1; D may be TRBD1 (5 bases). CDR1 and CDR2 (germline): GTSNPN, SVGIG (reference sequence). The V and J ends lost 2 bases and 1 base respectively, with 11 bases between them. This CDR3 is built from 14 residues.

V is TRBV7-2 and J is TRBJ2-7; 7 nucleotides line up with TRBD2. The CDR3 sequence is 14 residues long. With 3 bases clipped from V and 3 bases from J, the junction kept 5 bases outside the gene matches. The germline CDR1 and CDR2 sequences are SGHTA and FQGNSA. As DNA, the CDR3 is TGTGCCAGCAGCTTCGCGGGAGTGATCTACGAGCAGTACTTC. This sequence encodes CASSFAGVIYEQYF.

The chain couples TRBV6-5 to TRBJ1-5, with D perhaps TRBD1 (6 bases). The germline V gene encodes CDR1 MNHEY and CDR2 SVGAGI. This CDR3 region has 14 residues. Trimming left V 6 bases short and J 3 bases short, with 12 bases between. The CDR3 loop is CASRKDRHNQPQHF. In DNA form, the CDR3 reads TGTGCCAGCAGGAAGGACAGACACAATCAGCCCCAGCATTTT.

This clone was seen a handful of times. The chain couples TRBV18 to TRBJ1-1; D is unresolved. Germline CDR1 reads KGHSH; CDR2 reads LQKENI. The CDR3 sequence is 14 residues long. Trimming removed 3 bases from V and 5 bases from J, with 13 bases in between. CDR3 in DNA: TGTGCCAGCTCACCCAATGTCGCGGGGACTGAAGCTTTCTTT. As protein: CASSPNVAGTEAFF.

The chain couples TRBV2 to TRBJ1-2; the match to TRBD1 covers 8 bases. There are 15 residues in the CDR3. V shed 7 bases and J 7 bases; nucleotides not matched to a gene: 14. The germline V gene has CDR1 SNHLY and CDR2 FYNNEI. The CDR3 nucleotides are TGTGCCAGCACCATTATTGCAGGGGGCGAGAGTGGCTACACCTTC. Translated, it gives CASTIIAGGESGYTF. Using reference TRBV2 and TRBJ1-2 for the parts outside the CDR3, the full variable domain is EPEVTQTPSHQVTQMGQEVILRCVPISNHLYFYWYRQILGQKVEFLVSFYNNEISEKSEIFDDQFSVERPDGSNFTLKIRSTKLEDSAMYFCASTIIAGGESGYTFGSGTRLTVV.

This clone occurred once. The CDR3 sequence: CASSTRATDLTEAFF. The CDR3 nucleotides are TGTGCCAGTAGTACTAGGGCGACAGACCTCACTGAAGCTTTCTTT. This chain connects TRBV19 to TRBJ1-1, with D possibly matching TRBD1 (5 bases). From germline, CDR1 is LNHDA and CDR2 SQIVND (reference sequence). V was cut by 4 bases and J by 4 bases, with 16 bases left in between. CDR3 length: 15 amino acids.

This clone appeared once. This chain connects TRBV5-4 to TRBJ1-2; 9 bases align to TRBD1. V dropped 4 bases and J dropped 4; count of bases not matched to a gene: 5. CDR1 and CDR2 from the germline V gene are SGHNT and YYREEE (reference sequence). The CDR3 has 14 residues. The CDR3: CASSRGQGIYGYTF. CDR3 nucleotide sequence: TGTGCCAGCAGCCGAGGACAGGGGATCTATGGCTACACCTTC.

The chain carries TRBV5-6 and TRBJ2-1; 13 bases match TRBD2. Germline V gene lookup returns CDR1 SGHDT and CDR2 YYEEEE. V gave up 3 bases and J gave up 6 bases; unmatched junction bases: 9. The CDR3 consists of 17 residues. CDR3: CASSWPGLAGTINEQFF. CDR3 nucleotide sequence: TGTGCCAGCAGCTGGCCGGGACTAGCGGGGACCATCAATGAGCAGTTCTTC.

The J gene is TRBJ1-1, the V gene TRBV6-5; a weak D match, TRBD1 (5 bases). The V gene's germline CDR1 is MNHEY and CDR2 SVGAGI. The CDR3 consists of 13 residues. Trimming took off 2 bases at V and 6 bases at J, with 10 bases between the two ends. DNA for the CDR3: TGTGCCAGCAGTTACCCTGGGGCAGCTGAAGCTTTCTTT. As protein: CASSYPGAAEAFF.

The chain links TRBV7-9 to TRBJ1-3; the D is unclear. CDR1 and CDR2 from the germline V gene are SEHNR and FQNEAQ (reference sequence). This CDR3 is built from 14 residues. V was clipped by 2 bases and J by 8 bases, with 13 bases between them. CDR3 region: CASSLYPTSYTIYF. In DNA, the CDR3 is TGTGCCAGCAGCTTATACCCTACTTCTTACACCATATATTTT.

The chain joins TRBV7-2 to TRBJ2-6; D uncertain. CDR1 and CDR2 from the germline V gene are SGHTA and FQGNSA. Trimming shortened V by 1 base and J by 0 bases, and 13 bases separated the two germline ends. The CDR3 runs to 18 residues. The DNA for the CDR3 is TGTGCCAGCAGCTTAGTAGTCCAGGCAGACTCTGGGGCCAACGTCCTGACTTTC. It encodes CASSLVVQADSGANVLTF.

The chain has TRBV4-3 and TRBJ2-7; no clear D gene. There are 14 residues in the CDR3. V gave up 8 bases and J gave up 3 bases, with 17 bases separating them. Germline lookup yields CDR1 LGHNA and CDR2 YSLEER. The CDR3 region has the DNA TGCGCCAGCTCTGCTGGAAGAGGTCGCTACGAGCAGTACTTC. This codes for CASSAGRGRYEQYF.

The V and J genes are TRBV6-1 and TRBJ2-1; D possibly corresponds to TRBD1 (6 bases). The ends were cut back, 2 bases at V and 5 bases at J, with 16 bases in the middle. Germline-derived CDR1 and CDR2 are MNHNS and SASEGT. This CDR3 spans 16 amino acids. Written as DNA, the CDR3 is TGTGCCAGCAGTGAATCCCCCCTCAGGGGTAACAATGAGCAGTTCTTC. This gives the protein CASSESPLRGNNEQFF.